Presented here are 21 T cell receptor beta chains from one specimen sequenced in a study of tissue T cells after allogeneic stem cell transplantation. This sample's time point: mouse harvest day 14 after allogeneic transplant. Tail vein injection delivered 10^7 T-cell-depleted bone marrow cells and 10^6 splenic CD5+ T cells. Assay: immunoSEQ multiplex PCR; the TCRdb copy retains only in-frame clones and omits some. The data contain about 5,000 clones, roughly 40% of them seen just once; the ten biggest clones take up roughly 24%. Sequencing was carried out using gut tissue. These receptor sequences come from a female BALB/c mouse given C57BL/6 T cells with graft-versus-host disease after an allogeneic hematopoietic cell transplant.

On this clone itself: The gene names given are mouse names. The read is 1 residue too short to cover the CDR3 end, so that end is filled in from the germline J gene. The rearrangement joins TRBV26 to TRBJ1-2, with 7 bases aligning to TRBD1. Per the germline V gene, CDR1 is KGHPV and CDR2 is FQNQEV (reference sequence). The CDR3 length is 12 residues. Losses at the gene ends were 7 bases for V and 3 bases for J; bases not matched to a gene: 2. CDR3 residues: CASTQGYSDYTF. The sequenced CDR3 bases are TGTGCCAGCACACAGGGGTACTCCGACTACACC.

Details on this clone: Gene and germline names: mouse. The CDR3 extends 1 residue past the end of the read, so its final part is completed from the germline J gene. The chain couples TRBV29 to TRBJ2-2; TRBD1 or TRBD2 may be the D gene (7 bases each). CDR1 is MSHET, CDR2 SYDVDS, per germline. With 5 bases removed from V and 0 bases from J, the gap between germline ends came to 10 bases. This CDR3 comprises 15 residues. The CDR3 bases that were read are TGTGCTAGCAGTCAGGGGGGGTCAAACACCGGGCAGCTCTAC. Its protein is CASSQGGSNTGQLY. The CDR3, in full, reads CASSQGGSNTGQLYF. The complete variable domain, with remaining parts taken from reference TRBV29 and TRBJ2-2, reads DMKVTQMPRYLIKRMGENVLLECGQDMSHETMYWYRQDPGLGLQLIYISYDVDSNSEGDIPKGYRVSRKKREHFSLILDSAKTNQTSVYFCASSQGGSNTGQLYFGEGSKLTVL.

This clone is termed medium-sized. Gene names are the mouse ones. Read data end 1 residue before the CDR3 end; the end is taken from the germline J gene. This chain links TRBV26 with TRBJ2-5; D is possibly TRBD2 (6 bases). V lost 6 bases, J lost 1 base, and 8 bases lay in between. This CDR3 contains 13 residues. Germline CDR1 is KGHPV and CDR2 is FQNQEV (reference sequence). CDR3 DNA (partial): TGTGCCAGCAGCCCTGGGGACCAAGACACCCAGTAC. As protein: CASSPGDQDTQY. The whole CDR3 reads CASSPGDQDTQYF.

On this clone itself: Here the gene names and germline are mouse. With the read ending 1 residue before the CDR3 end, the germline J gene is used to fill in that end. The chain is built from TRBV26 and TRBJ2-7; TRBD2 agrees at 8 bases. The CDR3 runs 13 residues. The germline CDR1 and CDR2 sequences are KGHPV and FQNQEV (reference sequence). V gave up 4 bases and J gave up 7 bases; unmatched junction bases: 6. Incomplete CDR3 DNA: TGTGCCAGCAGTCCCAACTGGGGGAGAGAACAGTAC. This gives the protein CASSPNWGREQY. The whole CDR3 is CASSPNWGREQYF.

Concerning this clone itself: The genes and germline here are from mouse. With the read ending 1 residue before the CDR3 end, the germline J gene is used to fill in that end. This chain uses TRBV16 with TRBJ2-1, with 11 bases matching TRBD2. The CDR3 runs 15 residues. Trimming at V came to 6 bases and at J to 3 bases, leaving 4 bases not matched to a gene. Germline values: CDR1 SGHSA, CDR2 FRNQAP. The CDR3 is CASSQDWGGYAEQFF. The part of the CDR3 DNA that was read is TGTGCAAGCAGTCAAGACTGGGGGGGCTATGCTGAGCAGTTC.

Concerning this clone itself: Mouse gene names and germline throughout. The CDR3 end lies 1 residue beyond the end of the read and is filled in from the germline J gene. The chain joins TRBV1 to TRBJ2-1; 11 bases agree with TRBD1. Germline V lookup: CDR1 NSQYPW, CDR2 LRSPGD (reference sequence). The V segment lost 3 bases and the J segment 9 bases; nucleotides outside the gene matches: 4. This CDR3 is 14 amino acids long. Incomplete CDR3 DNA: TGCACCTGCAGTGCCAGGGACAGGGGGGGTGAGCAGTTC. This gives the protein CTCSARDRGGEQF. The full CDR3 protein is CTCSARDRGGEQFF.

Comments on this clone: The gene symbols are mouse symbols. The CDR3 end falls 1 residue outside the read, so it is completed with the germline J gene. The V call is TRBV3, the J call TRBJ1-1; D not certain. The CDR3 is made up of 13 amino acids. Germline V gene data show CDR1 as SNHLY and CDR2 as FYNGKV (reference sequence). The ends were cut back, 4 bases at V and 1 base at J, with 7 bases in the middle. The DNA read from the CDR3 is TGTGCCAGCAGCTCTACAAGAAACACAGAAGTCTTC. It is translated as CASSSTRNTEVF. The entire CDR3 protein reads CASSSTRNTEVFF. The full variable domain, with the rest looked up from reference TRBV3 and TRBJ1-1, is GPKVLQIPSHQIIDMGQMVTLNCDPVSNHLYFYWYKQILGQQMEFLVNFYNGKVMEKSKLFKDQFSVERPDGSYFTLKIQPTALEDSAVYFCASSSTRNTEVFFGKGTRLTVV.

A word on this clone: Genes and germline are mouse. The CDR3 extends 1 residue past the end of the read, so its final part is completed from the germline J gene. Additional DNA sequences in this sample encode the identical CDR3. The rearrangement joins TRBV26 to TRBJ2-3; a possible D gene is TRBD1 (5 bases). In germline, CDR1 is KGHPV, CDR2 FQNQEV (reference sequence). The CDR3 is 14 residues long. V was clipped by 6 bases and J by 0 bases, with 10 bases between them. The CDR3 DNA, read in part, is TGTGCCAGCAGCCGCCAGGGTAGTGCAGAAACGCTGTAT. The encoded protein is CASSRQGSAETLY. The full CDR3 protein reads CASSRQGSAETLYF. The full variable domain, its missing parts supplied by reference TRBV26 and TRBJ2-3, is NSKVIQTPRYLVKGQGQKAKMRCIPEKGHPVVFWYQQNKNNEFKFLINFQNQEVLQQIDMTEKRFSAECPSNSPCSLEIQSSEAGDSALYLCASSRQGSAETLYFGSGTRLTVL.

By share, this clone ranks as medium-sized. Gene names denote mouse genes. The CDR3 extends 1 residue past the end of the read, so its final part is completed from the germline J gene. The J gene is TRBJ2-7, the V gene TRBV13-2, with D hard to call. Trimming shortened V by 5 bases and J by 0 bases, and 6 bases separated the two germline ends. The V gene's germline CDR1 is NNHNN and CDR2 SYGAGS (reference sequence). This CDR3 region has 12 residues. This CDR3 reads CASGGSSYEQYF. The sequenced part of the CDR3 DNA is TGTGCCAGCGGGGGTAGCTCCTATGAACAGTAC.

As for this clone: The genes are named according to mouse. From the germline J gene comes the end of the CDR3, since the read stops 1 residue before it. The chain links TRBV3 to TRBJ2-7, with 10 positions matching TRBD2. V shed 1 base, J shed 7 bases, and the junction held 4 bases outside the gene matches. CDR1 and CDR2 from the germline V gene are SNHLY and FYNGKV (reference sequence). This CDR3 contains 14 residues. CDR3: CASSLDWGGGEQYF. The sequenced CDR3 bases are TGTGCCAGCAGCTTAGACTGGGGGGGAGGAGAACAGTAC.

Of note for this clone: Gene names follow the mouse nomenclature. Coverage ceases 1 residue before the CDR3 finishes, and the germline J gene fills in the end. The rearrangement joins TRBV13-3 to TRBJ2-7; 10 bases fit TRBD2. This CDR3 spans 15 amino acids. Germline trimming cut 5 bases from V and 0 bases from J; bases unmatched to any gene: 5. Germline CDR1 reads NNHDY; CDR2 reads SYVADS. The sequenced CDR3 bases are TGTGCCAGCAGCAGTGACTGGGGGGACTCCTATGAACAGTAC. It specifies CASSSDWGDSYEQY. The CDR3, in full, reads CASSSDWGDSYEQYF.

Worth noting for this clone: Gene names refer to mouse genes. The CDR3 end is not reached by the read, which stops 1 residue before it; the germline J gene fills it in. The chain links TRBV24 to TRBJ1-4; D not certain. Germline V gene sequence: CDR1 KGHTA, CDR2 FRNEEI. V dropped 2 bases and J dropped 3 bases, with 4 bases sitting between them. The length of the CDR3 is 13 residues. The CDR3 loop reads CASSLGPNERLFF. The sequenced part of the CDR3 DNA is TGTGCCAGCAGTCTGGGGCCCAACGAAAGATTATTT.

As concerns this clone: Genes here carry mouse names. The read is 1 residue too short to cover the CDR3 end, so that end is filled in from the germline J gene. V and J are TRBV26 and TRBJ2-2; D is undetermined. Trimming pared 2 bases from V and 0 bases from J, leaving 4 bases between. From germline, CDR1 is KGHPV and CDR2 FQNQEV (reference sequence). The CDR3 sequence is 14 residues long. This chain's CDR3 is CASSLKSNTGQLYF. Incomplete CDR3 DNA: TGTGCCAGCAGTCTGAAGTCAAACACCGGGCAGCTCTAC.

Notes on this clone: Germline and genes: mouse. The read ends 1 residue before the CDR3 terminus; that terminus is restored from the germline J gene. The J gene is TRBJ2-4, the V gene TRBV23; the DNA was not used to check the table's D call, TRBD2. This CDR3 spans 15 amino acids. Germline assignment: CDR1 KGHTA and CDR2 FQNQQP. The part of the CDR3 DNA that was read is TGCTCCAGCAGCCAAGGACTGGGGGGGAGGGACACCTTGTAC. Translated, it gives CSSSQGLGGRDTLY. The complete CDR3 reads CSSSQGLGGRDTLYF.

Concerning this clone itself: The gene names given are mouse names. The missing CDR3 end, 1 residue past where the read stops, is filled in from the germline J gene. The V and J genes are TRBV26 and TRBJ2-1; a weak D match, TRBD1 (6 bases). The CDR3 has 14 residues. Germline CDR1 KGHPV, CDR2 FQNQEV (reference sequence). The ends were cut back, 6 bases at V and 0 bases at J, with 9 bases in the middle. CDR3: CASRDRNNYAEQFF. The CDR3 bases that were read are TGTGCCAGCAGGGACAGAAATAACTATGCTGAGCAGTTC. Together with reference TRBV26 and TRBJ2-1, the CDR3 gives the full variable domain: NSKVIQTPRYLVKGQGQKAKMRCIPEKGHPVVFWYQQNKNNEFKFLINFQNQEVLQQIDMTEKRFSAECPSNSPCSLEIQSSEAGDSALYLCASRDRNNYAEQFFGPGTRLTVL.

Comments on this clone: The gene names given are mouse names. The CDR3 end is not reached by the read, which stops 1 residue before it; the germline J gene fills it in. The chain is built from TRBV12-1 and TRBJ2-3; 12 bases agree with TRBD2. V lost 2 bases to trimming and J lost 4 bases; unmatched junction nucleotides: 3. This CDR3 comprises 15 residues. Per germline, CDR1 SGHSN and CDR2 HYEKVE. The CDR3 bases that were read are TGTGCCAGCTCTCCGGGACTGGGGGGAACAGAAACGCTGTAT. Its translation: CASSPGLGGTETLY. The whole CDR3 region reads CASSPGLGGTETLYF.

This clone was counted a few times. The listed genes are named as in mouse. The CDR3 extends 1 residue past the end of the read, so its final part is completed from the germline J gene. This chain uses TRBV2 with TRBJ2-5; TRBD2 matches at 8 bases. The CDR3 contains 14 residues. In germline, CDR1 is LGHNA, CDR2 YSYQKL. The V gene end was trimmed by 0 bases and the J gene end by 8 bases; junction bases not matched to a gene: 4. The CDR3 loop reads CASSQDGGGGTQYF. The CDR3 DNA, read in part, is TGTGCCAGCAGCCAAGATGGGGGGGGAGGCACCCAGTAC.

This clone is medium-sized within its sample. The genes are named according to mouse. The read is 1 residue too short to cover the CDR3 end, so that end is filled in from the germline J gene. Other DNA sequences from this sample encode an identical CDR3 as well. This chain joins TRBV26 and TRBJ1-6, with TRBD1 as a possible D gene (5 bases). TRBJ1-6 is an ORF, and what it does is uncertain. This CDR3 has 14 residues. Trimming pared 6 bases from V and 3 bases from J, leaving 9 bases between. Germline CDR1 reads KGHPV; CDR2 reads FQNQEV (reference sequence). This CDR3 reads CASSPDSYNSPLYF. The sequenced part of the CDR3 DNA is TGTGCCAGCAGCCCCGACAGCTATAATTCGCCCCTCTAC.

By share, this clone ranks as large. Gene names are mouse gene names. The read ends 1 residue early relative to the CDR3; the germline J gene fills the gap. V usage is TRBV31 and J usage is TRBJ2-4; 10 bases align to TRBD2. The CDR3 totals 16 residues. J was trimmed by 0 bases and V by 1 base; bases with no gene match: 4. CDR1 GKSSPN and CDR2 SITVG come from the germline V gene. The CDR3: CAWSPGLGTSQNTLYF. CDR3 DNA, as far as it was read: TGTGCCTGGAGTCCGGGACTGGGGACTAGTCAAAACACCTTGTAC.

As to this clone: Gene labels here are mouse ones. Read data end 1 residue before the CDR3 end; the end is taken from the germline J gene. The gene calls are TRBV21 and TRBJ2-2, with 7 bases that match TRBD1. TRBV21 belongs to the ORF category, with a function that is uncertain. With 4 bases clipped from V and 4 bases from J, the junction kept 6 bases outside the gene matches. The CDR3 sequence is 15 residues long. CDR3 amino acids: CASSPKTGPTGQLYF. The sequenced CDR3 bases are TGTGCTAGCAGTCCTAAGACAGGGCCCACCGGGCAGCTCTAC.

Points on this clone: The gene symbols are mouse symbols. CDR3 region: CTCSAEGGRGTGQLYF. Incomplete CDR3 DNA: TGCACCTGCAGTGCAGAGGGGGGGCGGGGCACCGGGCAGCTCTAC. The chain recombines TRBV1 with TRBJ2-2; 8 bases are shared with TRBD2. The read stops 1 residue short of the end of the CDR3; the missing end is completed from the germline J gene. Trimming at V came to 0 bases and at J to 4 bases, leaving 4 bases not matched to a gene. The CDR3 sequence is 16 residues long. The germline V gene encodes CDR1 NSQYPW and CDR2 LRSPGD (reference sequence).